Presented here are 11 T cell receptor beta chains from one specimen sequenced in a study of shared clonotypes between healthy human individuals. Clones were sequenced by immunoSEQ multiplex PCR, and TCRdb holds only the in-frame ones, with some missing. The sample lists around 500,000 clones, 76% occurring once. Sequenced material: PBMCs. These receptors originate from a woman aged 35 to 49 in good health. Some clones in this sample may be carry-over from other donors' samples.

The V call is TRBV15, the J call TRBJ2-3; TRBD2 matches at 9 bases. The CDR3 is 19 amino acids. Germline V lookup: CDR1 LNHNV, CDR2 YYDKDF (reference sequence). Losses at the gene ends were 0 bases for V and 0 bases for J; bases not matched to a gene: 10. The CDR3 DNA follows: TGTGCCACCAGCAGAGATTCGCCCCGACTAGCGGAAAGCACAGATACGCAGTATTTT. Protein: CATSRDSPRLAESTDTQYF.

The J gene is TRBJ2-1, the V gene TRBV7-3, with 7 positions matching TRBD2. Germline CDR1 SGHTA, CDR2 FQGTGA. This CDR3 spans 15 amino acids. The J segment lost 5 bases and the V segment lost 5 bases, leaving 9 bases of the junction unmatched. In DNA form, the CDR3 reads TGTGCCAGCAGCCGAGGACTAGACGCCGACAATGAGCAGTTCTTC. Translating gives CASSRGLDADNEQFF.

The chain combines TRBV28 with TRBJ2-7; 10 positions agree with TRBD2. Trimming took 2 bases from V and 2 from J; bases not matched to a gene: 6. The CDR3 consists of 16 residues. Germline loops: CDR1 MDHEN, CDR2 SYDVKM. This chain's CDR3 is CASSLAASGRAYEQYF. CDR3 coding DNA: TGTGCCAGCAGTTTAGCGGCTAGCGGGAGAGCCTACGAGCAGTACTTC.

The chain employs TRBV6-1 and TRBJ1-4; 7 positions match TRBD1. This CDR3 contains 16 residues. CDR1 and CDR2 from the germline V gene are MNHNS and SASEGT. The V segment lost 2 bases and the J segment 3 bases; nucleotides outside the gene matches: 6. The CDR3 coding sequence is TGTGCCAGCAGTGAAAGCCCAGGGGGTTCTAATGAAAAACTGTTTTTT. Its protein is CASSESPGGSNEKLFF.

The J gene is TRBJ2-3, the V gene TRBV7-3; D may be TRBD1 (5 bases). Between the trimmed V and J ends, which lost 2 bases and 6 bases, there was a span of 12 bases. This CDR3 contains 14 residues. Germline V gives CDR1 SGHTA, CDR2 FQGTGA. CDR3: CASSLDSGADTQYF. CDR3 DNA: TGTGCCAGCAGCTTAGACAGTGGGGCCGATACGCAGTATTTT.

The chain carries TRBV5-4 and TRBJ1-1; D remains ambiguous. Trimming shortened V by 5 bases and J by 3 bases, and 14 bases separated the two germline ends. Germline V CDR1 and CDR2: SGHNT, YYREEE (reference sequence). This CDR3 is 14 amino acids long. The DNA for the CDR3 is TGTGCCAGCAGGATCTACGGGGAGCACACTGAAGCTTTCTTT. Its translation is CASRIYGEHTEAFF. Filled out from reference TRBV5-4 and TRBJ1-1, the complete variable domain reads ETGVTQSPTHLIKTRGQQVTLRCSSQSGHNTVSWYQQALGQGPQFIFQYYREEENGRGNFPPRFSGLQFPNYSSELNVNALELDDSALYLCASRIYGEHTEAFFGQGTRLTVV.

CDR3 loop: CASRQGTDGYTF. The CDR3 DNA sequence: TGTGCCAGCAGGCAAGGGACAGATGGCTACACCTTC. This chain uses TRBV7-2 with TRBJ1-2; 7 bases map to TRBD1. The CDR3 is made up of 12 amino acids. V lost 6 bases and J lost 6; bases outside the gene matches: 4. Germline V gene sequence: CDR1 SGHTA, CDR2 FQGNSA. The whole variable domain, filled in from reference TRBV7-2 and TRBJ1-2, reads GAGVSQSPSNKVTEKGKDVELRCDPISGHTALYWYRQSLGQGLEFLIYFQGNSAPDKSGLPSDRFSAERTGGSVSTLTIQRTQQEDSAVYLCASRQGTDGYTFGSGTRLTVV.

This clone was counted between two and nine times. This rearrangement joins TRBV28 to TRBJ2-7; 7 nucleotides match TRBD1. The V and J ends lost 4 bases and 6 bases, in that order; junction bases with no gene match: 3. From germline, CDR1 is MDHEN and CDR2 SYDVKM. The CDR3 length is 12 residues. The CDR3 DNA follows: TGTGCCAGCAGTTCAACAGGGGTCGAGCAGTACTTC. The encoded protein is CASSSTGVEQYF.

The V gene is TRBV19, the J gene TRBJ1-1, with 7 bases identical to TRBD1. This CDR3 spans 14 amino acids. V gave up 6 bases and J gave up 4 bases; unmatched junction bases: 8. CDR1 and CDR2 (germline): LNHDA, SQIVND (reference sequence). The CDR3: CASRSGQGGTEAFF. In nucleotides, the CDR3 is TGTGCCAGTAGGTCGGGGCAGGGGGGCACTGAAGCTTTCTTT.

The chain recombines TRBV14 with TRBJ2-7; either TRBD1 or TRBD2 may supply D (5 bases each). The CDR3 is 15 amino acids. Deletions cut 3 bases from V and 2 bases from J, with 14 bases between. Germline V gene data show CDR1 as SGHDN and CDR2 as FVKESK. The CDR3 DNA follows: TGTGCCAGCAGCCAGTACTCGGGACGGACCTACGAGCAGTACTTC. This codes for CASSQYSGRTYEQYF.

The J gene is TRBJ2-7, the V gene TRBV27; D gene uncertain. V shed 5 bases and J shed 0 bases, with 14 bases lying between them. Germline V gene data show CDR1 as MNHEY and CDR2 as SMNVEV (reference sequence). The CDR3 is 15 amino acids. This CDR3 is CASSGSLGGSYEQYF. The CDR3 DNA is TGTGCCAGCAGTGGCTCTCTAGGCGGCTCCTACGAGCAGTACTTC.